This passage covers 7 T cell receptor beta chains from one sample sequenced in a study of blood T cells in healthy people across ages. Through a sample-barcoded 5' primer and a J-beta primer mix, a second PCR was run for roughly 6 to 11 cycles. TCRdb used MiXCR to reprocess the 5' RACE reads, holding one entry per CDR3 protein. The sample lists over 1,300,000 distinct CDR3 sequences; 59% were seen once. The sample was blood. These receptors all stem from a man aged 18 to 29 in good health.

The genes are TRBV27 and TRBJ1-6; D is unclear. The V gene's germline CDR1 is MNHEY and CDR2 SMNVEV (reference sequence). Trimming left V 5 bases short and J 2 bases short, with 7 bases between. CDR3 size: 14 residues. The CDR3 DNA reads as TGTGCCAGCAGTCCGGGAACCTATAATTCACCCCTCCACTTT. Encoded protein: CASSPGTYNSPLHF.

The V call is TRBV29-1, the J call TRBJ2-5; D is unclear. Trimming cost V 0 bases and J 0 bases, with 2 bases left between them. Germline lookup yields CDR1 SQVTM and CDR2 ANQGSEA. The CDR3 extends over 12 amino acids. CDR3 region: CSVEDDQETQYF. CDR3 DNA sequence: TGCAGCGTTGAAGATGACCAAGAGACCCAGTACTTC. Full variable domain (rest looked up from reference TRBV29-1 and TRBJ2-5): SAVISQKPSRDICQRGTSLTIQCQVDSQVTMMFWYRQQPGQSLTLIATANQGSEATYESGFVIDKFPISRPNLTFSTLTVSNMSPEDSSIYLCSVEDDQETQYFGPGTRLLVL.

CDR3: CSVDFLDRSDEQYF. The CDR3 coding sequence is TGCAGCGTTGATTTCCTGGACAGGAGCGACGAGCAGTACTTC. The V and J genes are TRBV29-1 and TRBJ2-5, with TRBD1 identical over 7 bases. The J call may not be correct, given that the DNA end is closer to TRBJ2-7. The CDR3 is 14 amino acids. The germline V gene has CDR1 SQVTM and CDR2 ANQGSEA.

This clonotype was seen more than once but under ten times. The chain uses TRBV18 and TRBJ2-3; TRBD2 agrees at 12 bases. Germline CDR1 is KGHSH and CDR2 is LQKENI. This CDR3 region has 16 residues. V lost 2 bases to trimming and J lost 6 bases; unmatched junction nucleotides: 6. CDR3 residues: CASSPVQLAGGDTQYF. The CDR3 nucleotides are TGTGCCAGCTCACCAGTTCAACTAGCGGGGGGCGATACGCAGTATTTT.

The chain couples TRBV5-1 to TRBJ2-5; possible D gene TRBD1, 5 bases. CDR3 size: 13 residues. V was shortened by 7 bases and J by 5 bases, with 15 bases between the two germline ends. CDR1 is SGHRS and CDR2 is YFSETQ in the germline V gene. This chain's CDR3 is CASFPGPRETQYF. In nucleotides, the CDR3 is TGCGCCAGCTTCCCAGGGCCTCGGGAGACCCAGTACTTC.

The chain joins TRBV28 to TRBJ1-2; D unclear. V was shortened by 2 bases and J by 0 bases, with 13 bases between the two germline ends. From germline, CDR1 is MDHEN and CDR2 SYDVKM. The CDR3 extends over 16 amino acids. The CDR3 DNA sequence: TGTGCCAGCAGTTTAATGGGTCGAGTTTCTAACTATGGCTACACCTTC. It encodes CASSLMGRVSNYGYTF.

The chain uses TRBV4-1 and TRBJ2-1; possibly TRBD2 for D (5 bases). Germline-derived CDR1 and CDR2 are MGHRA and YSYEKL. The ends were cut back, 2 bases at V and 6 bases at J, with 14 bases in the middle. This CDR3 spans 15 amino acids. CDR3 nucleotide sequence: TGCGCCAGCAGCCAATCTAGCCCCTCAGGCAATGAGCAGTTCTTC. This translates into CASSQSSPSGNEQFF.